This is a list of T cell receptor beta chains from one sample in a study of blood T cell repertoires in COVID-19. Here immunoSEQ multiplex PCR was the method, and the copy in TCRdb shows in-frame clones only, minus some. The data show about 99,000 clones, 84% seen once. Sequencing used peripheral blood. Source of these receptors: a man between 65 and 85 years old with active or convalescent COVID-19. Both conserved end residues are part of each CDR3. A D gene is named only where the DNA matches it firmly. Size is stated for part of the rows, as once, few or many counts, or as a class when the clone is expanded.

V	J	size	D	CDR3	DNA
TRBV7-2	TRBJ2-1	NA	TRBD2	CASVRGGAAYNEQFF	TGTGCCAGCGTCCGGGGGGGGGCCGCCTACAATGAGCAGTTCTTC
TRBV6-2/TRBV6-3	TRBJ2-1	NA	TRBD2	CASSQSGGRLWEQFF	TGTGCCAGCAGTCAGAGCGGGGGCAGGCTCTGGGAGCAGTTCTTC
TRBV6-1	TRBJ2-3	NA	TRBD2	CASSEIAGGYTDTQYF	TGTGCCAGCAGTGAAATAGCGGGGGGTTACACAGATACGCAGTATTTT
TRBV2	TRBJ1-2	NA	NA	CASSETRGTGGYTF	TGTGCCAGCAGTGAGACTCGGGGAACGGGGGGCTACACCTTC
TRBV18	TRBJ1-1	NA	NA	CASSPLAVRTEAFF	TGTGCCAGCTCACCACTAGCGGTCCGGACTGAAGCTTTCTTT
TRBV7-9	TRBJ1-4	NA	NA	CASSVGTPNEKLFF	TGTGCCAGCAGCGTAGGGACTCCTAATGAAAAACTGTTTTTT
TRBV18	TRBJ2-3	NA	NA	CASSPLQSTDTQYF	TGTGCCAGCTCACCACTACAAAGCACAGATACGCAGTATTTT
TRBV5-4	TRBJ2-3	NA	TRBD2	CASSDGGASTDTQYF	TGTGCCAGCAGCGACGGGGGGGCTAGCACAGATACGCAGTATTTT
TRBV10-3	TRBJ2-1	NA	NA	CAIGLGGNEQFF	TGTGCCATCGGGCTAGGGGGCAATGAGCAGTTCTTC
TRBV2	TRBJ1-2	NA	TRBD1	CASSGNRGNYGYTF	TGTGCCAGCAGTGGGAACAGGGGGAACTATGGCTACACCTTC
TRBV7-9	TRBJ1-5	NA	TRBD1	CASSGGTASNQPQHF	TGTGCCAGCAGTGGCGGGACAGCAAGCAATCAGCCCCAGCATTTT
TRBV5-1	TRBJ2-1	once	TRBD2	CASSLGSASGGAHEQFF	TGCGCCAGCAGCTTGGGGTCAGCTAGCGGGGGGGCACATGAGCAGTTCTTC